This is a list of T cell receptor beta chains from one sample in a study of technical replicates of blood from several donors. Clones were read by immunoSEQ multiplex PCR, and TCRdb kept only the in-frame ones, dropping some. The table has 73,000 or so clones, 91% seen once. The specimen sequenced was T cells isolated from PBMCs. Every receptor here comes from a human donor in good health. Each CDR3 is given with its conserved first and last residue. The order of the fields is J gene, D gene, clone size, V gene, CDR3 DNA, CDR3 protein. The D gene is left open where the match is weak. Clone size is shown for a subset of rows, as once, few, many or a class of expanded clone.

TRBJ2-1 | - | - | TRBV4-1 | TGCGCCAGCAGCCAAGCAGTCACGCAGTTCTTC | CASSQAVTQFF
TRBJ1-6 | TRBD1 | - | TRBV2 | TGTGCCAGCATACCCCGGACAGGCAGGAATTCACCCCTCCACTTT | CASIPRTGRNSPLHF
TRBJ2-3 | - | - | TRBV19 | TGTGCCAGTTCCTTTTTACTATCATCTAGCACAGATACGCAGTATTTT | CASSFLLSSSTDTQYF
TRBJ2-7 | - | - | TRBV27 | TGTGCCAGCAGCGTACTCGGGGACGAGCAGTACTTC | CASSVLGDEQYF
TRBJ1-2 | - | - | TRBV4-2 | TGTGCCAGCAGCCAAGGGGCGGGTGGCTACACCTTC | CASSQGAGGYTF
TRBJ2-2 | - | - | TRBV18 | TGTGCCAGCTCACCAAGCGTCCAGTGGAACACCGGGGAGCTGTTTTTT | CASSPSVQWNTGELFF
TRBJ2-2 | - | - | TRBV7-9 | TGTGCCAGCAGAACAGGGCTGGTCGGGGAGCTGTTTTTT | CASRTGLVGELFF
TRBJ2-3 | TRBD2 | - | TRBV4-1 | TGCGCCAGCAGCCAACCGGGACTAGCGGGAGTATTTATGATGACAGATACGCAGTATTTT | CASSQPGLAGVFMMTDTQYF
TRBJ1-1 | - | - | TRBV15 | TGTGCCACCAGCACGAGAGGGAAATCTACTGAAGCTTTCTTT | CATSTRGKSTEAFF
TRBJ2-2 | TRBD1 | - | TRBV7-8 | TGTGCCAGCAGCTCCAAGGGACAGCCAAGTACCGGGGAGCTGTTTTTT | CASSSKGQPSTGELFF
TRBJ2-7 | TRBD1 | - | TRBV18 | TGTGCCAGCTCACTAGACAGGGTACGGACCTACGAGCAGTACTTC | CASSLDRVRTYEQYF
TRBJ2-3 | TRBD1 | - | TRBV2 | TGTGCCAGCAGCCGGGACAGTGGTCAAGATACGCAGTATTTT | CASSRDSGQDTQYF
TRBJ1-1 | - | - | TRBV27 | TGTGCCAGCAGTTTGGGGGGGCACACTGAAGCTTTCTTT | CASSLGGHTEAFF
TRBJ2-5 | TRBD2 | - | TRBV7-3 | TGTGCCAGCAGCTTAAACCCTAGCGGGGGGGCGGGTGAGGCCCAGTACTTC | CASSLNPSGGAGEAQYF
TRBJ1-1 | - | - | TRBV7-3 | TGTGCCAGCAGCTCCCAAGGAGGCACTGAAGCTTTCTTT | CASSSQGGTEAFF
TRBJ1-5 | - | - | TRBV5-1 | TGCGCCAGCAGCTTGGGCGAATCCTGGCAGCCCCAGCATTTT | CASSLGESWQPQHF
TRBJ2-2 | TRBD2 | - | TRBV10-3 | TGTGCCATCAGTGTGTCGGGCGGGAGGGCCCCAACCGGGGAGCTGTTTTTT | CAISVSGGRAPTGELFF
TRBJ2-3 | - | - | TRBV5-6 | TGTGCCAGCAGCTTGAAGGGAGCCTACACAGATACGCAGTATTTT | CASSLKGAYTDTQYF
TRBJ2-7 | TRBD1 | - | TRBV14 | TGTGCCAGCAGCCATTTTTGGCGGGGACAGGGCTTCGAGCAGTACTTC | CASSHFWRGQGFEQYF
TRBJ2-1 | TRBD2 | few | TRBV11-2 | TGTGCCAGCAGCTTAGTCGGTGCGGGGGTCTCCTACAATGAGCAGTTCTTC | CASSLVGAGVSYNEQFF
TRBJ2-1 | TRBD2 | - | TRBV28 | TGTGCCAGCCACTCCGGGAGCGGGAGGGCCCTCGAGTTCTTC | CASHSGSGRALEFF
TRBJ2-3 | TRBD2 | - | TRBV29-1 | TGCAGCGTTCCGACGGGGGGAAGTGGGACAGATACGCAGTATTTT | CSVPTGGSGTDTQYF
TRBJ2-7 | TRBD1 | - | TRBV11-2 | TGTGCCAGCAGCTTTAGTGGCACCGAGACAGGGTTCTACGAGCAGTACTTC | CASSFSGTETGFYEQYF
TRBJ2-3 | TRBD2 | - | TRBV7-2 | TGTGCCAGCAGCTGGGGACTAGCGGGGGGGATAGATACGCAGTATTTT | CASSWGLAGGIDTQYF
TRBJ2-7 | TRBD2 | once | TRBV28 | TGTGCCAGCAGTTTGGTTGCGGCAGCACTAGCGTACGAGCAGTACTTC | CASSLVAAALAYEQYF
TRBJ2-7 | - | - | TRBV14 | TGTGCCAGCAGCCTTCGACTCCTTAGGGGTGAGCAGTACTTC | CASSLRLLRGEQYF
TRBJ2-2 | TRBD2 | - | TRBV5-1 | TGCGCCAGCAGCTTGGCCGGGGCCTTCGGGTTTAGCGGGCAGAACACCGGGGAGCTGTTTTTT | CASSLAGAFGFSGQNTGELFF
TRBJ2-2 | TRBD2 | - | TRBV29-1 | TGCAGCGTTGTAGCGGGGGACACCGGGGAGCTGTTTTTT | CSVVAGDTGELFF
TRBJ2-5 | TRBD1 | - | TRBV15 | TGTGCCACCAGCAGAGTGGAGACAGGGCAAGAGACCCAGTACTTC | CATSRVETGQETQYF
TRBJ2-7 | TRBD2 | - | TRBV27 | TGTGCCAGCAGTACTCGGACTAGCGGGGGATTTCCGTACTTC | CASSTRTSGGFPYF
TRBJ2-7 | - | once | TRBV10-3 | TGTGCCATCAGGACCGACAGGTCGAGCTCCTACGAGCAGTACTTC | CAIRTDRSSSYEQYF
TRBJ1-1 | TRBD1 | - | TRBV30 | TGTGCCTGGAGGGGGGACAGTGAGAACACTGAAGCTTTCTTT | CAWRGDSENTEAFF
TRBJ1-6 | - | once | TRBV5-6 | TGTGCCAGCAGCTTAAGGGGCGGTAATTCACCCCTCCACTTT | CASSLRGGNSPLHF
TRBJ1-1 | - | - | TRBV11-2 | TGTGCCAGCAGCTTAGGGGCAGTTATTATGAACACTGAAGCTTTCTTT | CASSLGAVIMNTEAFF
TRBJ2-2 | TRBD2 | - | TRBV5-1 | TGCGCCAGCAGTGCTAGCGGGAGGGCCTGGGAGACCGGGGAGCTGTTTTTT | CASSASGRAWETGELFF
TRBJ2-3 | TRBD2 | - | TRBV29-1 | TGCAGCGTTGAACTGGGACTAGCGGGAGGGGTATTAGGCCCAGATACGCAGTATTTT | CSVELGLAGGVLGPDTQYF
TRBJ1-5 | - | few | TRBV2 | TGTGCCAGCAGTGAATCGGGATACCAGCCCCAGCATTTT | CASSESGYQPQHF
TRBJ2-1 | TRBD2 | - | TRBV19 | TGTGCCAGTAGTATAGAACTAGCGGCCGTAAACTCCTACAATGAGCAGTTCTTC | CASSIELAAVNSYNEQFF
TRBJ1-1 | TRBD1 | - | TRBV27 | TGTGCCAGCAGTCTTGACAGGGCTGAAGCTTTCTTT | CASSLDRAEAFF
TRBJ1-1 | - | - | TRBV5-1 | TGCGCCAGCAGCCTAGTTAATAGGGGATCGACTGAAGCTTTCTTT | CASSLVNRGSTEAFF
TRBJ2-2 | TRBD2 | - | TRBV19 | TGTGCCAGTAGTCGCTCGGGACTAGGGGATCCCGGGGAGCTGTTTTTT | CASSRSGLGDPGELFF
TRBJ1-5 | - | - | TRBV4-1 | TGCGCCAGCAGCCAAGACGGGGGGTTTGGCAATCAGCCCCAGCATTTT | CASSQDGGFGNQPQHF
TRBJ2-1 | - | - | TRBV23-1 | TGCGCCAGCAGTCCTAACCCCACCCGGGGGACAAGGGCTAGCGGACACAATGAGCAGTTCTTC | CASSPNPTRGTRASGHNEQFF
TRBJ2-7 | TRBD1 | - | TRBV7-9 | TGTGCCAGCAGCTTAAGGGGATCGGACAGGGTAGGAGGCTACGAGCAGTACTTC | CASSLRGSDRVGGYEQYF
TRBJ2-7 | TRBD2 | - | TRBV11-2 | TGTGCCAGCAGCTTCTCCGGGACTAGCGGTTTCTACGAGCAGTACTTC | CASSFSGTSGFYEQYF
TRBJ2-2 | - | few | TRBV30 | TGTGCCTGGAGTCAGGGACACTTCACCGGGGAGCTGTTTTTT | CAWSQGHFTGELFF
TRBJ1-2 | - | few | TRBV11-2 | TGTGCCAGCAGCTTCCAGGCAGTACCCTATGGCTACACCTTC | CASSFQAVPYGYTF
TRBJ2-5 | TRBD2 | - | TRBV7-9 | TGTGCCAGCAGCTTAGGGGCGGGGGATATACAAGAGACCCAGTACTTC | CASSLGAGDIQETQYF
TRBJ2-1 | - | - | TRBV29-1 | TGCAGCGTTGAGGCGGACTACAATGAGCAGTTCTTC | CSVEADYNEQFF
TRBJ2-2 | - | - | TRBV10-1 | TGCGCCAGCAGTGGCTGGGGGAGGCAAACCGGGGAGCTGTTTTTT | CASSGWGRQTGELFF
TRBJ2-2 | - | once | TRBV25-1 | TGTGCCGGGCAAGATCCCACCGGGGAGCTGTTTTTT | CAGQDPTGELFF
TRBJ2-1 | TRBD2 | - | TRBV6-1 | TGTGCCAGCTCTTTACTAGCGGACATCAATGAGCAGTTCTTC | CASSLLADINEQFF
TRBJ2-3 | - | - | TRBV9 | TGTGCCAGCAGCGTGATCGGAGGGACTCTCACAGATACGCAGTATTTT | CASSVIGGTLTDTQYF
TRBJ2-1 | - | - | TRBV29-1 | TGCAGCGTTGAAGATCTTGGCGGAGATACCTACAATGAGCAGTTCTTC | CSVEDLGGDTYNEQFF